This entry lists 19 T cell receptor beta chains sequenced from one sample in a study of blood T cell repertoires in COVID-19. Profiled with immunoSEQ multiplex PCR; TCRdb holds only in-frame clones, not every one. The sample contains more than 95,000 clones, about 85% of which appear only once. The specimen was peripheral blood. The receptors were sampled from a man aged 55 to 70 with acute or convalescent COVID-19.

This chain joins TRBV14 and TRBJ2-7, with D tentatively TRBD1 (5 bases). CDR3 length: 14 residues. Germline CDR1 is SGHDN and CDR2 is FVKESK. Trimming removed 3 bases from V and 3 bases from J, with 12 bases in between. CDR3 residues: CASSHLDSHYEQYF. The DNA of the CDR3 is TGTGCCAGCAGCCACCTTGACAGCCACTACGAGCAGTACTTC.

The V call is TRBV9, the J call TRBJ2-1; 10 bases align to TRBD2. V trimming: 4 bases; J trimming: 4 bases; junction bases outside the gene matches: 14. CDR1 and CDR2 from the germline V gene are SGDLS and YYNGEE. This CDR3 contains 18 residues. As DNA, the CDR3 is TGTGCCAGCAGCTCACCAGTTGAGAGGACTAGCGGATACAATGAGCAGTTCTTC. It specifies CASSSPVERTSGYNEQFF.

This chain joins TRBV5-1 and TRBJ2-7, with 7 positions matching TRBD2. The CDR3 spans 15 residues. Germline CDR1 SGHRS, CDR2 YFSETQ. V gave up 4 bases and J gave up 2 bases; unmatched junction bases: 9. As DNA, the CDR3 is TGCGCCAGCAGCCCGAGCCCAAGCGGGACCTACGAGCAGTACTTC. Protein sequence: CASSPSPSGTYEQYF.

The chain couples TRBV5-1 to TRBJ2-5; TRBD2 matches 12 bases. Germline assignment: CDR1 SGHRS and CDR2 YFSETQ. The CDR3 sequence is 19 residues long. J lost 5 bases, V lost 0 bases, and 14 bases had no gene match. The CDR3 DNA reads as TGCGCCAGCAGCTTGGGTGAGGGTCTAGCGGGAGGGCCTCCCGAGACCCAGTACTTC. Its translation: CASSLGEGLAGGPPETQYF.

This chain connects TRBV11-2 to TRBJ1-1, with 8 bases fitting TRBD1. J gave up 6 bases and V 5 bases, and 8 bases lay outside the gene matches. CDR1 is SGHAT and CDR2 is FQNNGV in the germline V gene. The length of the CDR3 is 14 residues. The CDR3 loop is CASSTQGASAEAFF. CDR3 coding DNA: TGTGCCAGCAGCACCCAGGGGGCTAGTGCTGAAGCTTTCTTT.

This chain connects TRBV7-9 to TRBJ1-5; 8 bases agree with TRBD1. V lost 6 bases and J lost 8; bases outside the gene matches: 9. The CDR3 runs 14 residues. The germline V gene encodes CDR1 SEHNR and CDR2 FQNEAQ (reference sequence). The CDR3 loop reads CASSRAGGAEPQHF. The CDR3 bases are TGTGCCAGCAGTCGGGCAGGGGGCGCGGAGCCCCAGCATTTT.

This chain joins TRBV30 and TRBJ1-2, with D unclear. Trimming shortened V by 2 bases and J by 5 bases, and 12 bases separated the two germline ends. CDR1 and CDR2 (germline): GTSNPN, SVGIG (reference sequence). CDR3 length equals 13 residues. CDR3 sequence (DNA): TGTGCCTGGAGTTTCCAGGCCAGGTATGGCTACACCTTC. It translates to CAWSFQARYGYTF.

The V and J genes are TRBV29-1 and TRBJ2-3, with a weak D call TRBD1 (5 bases). CDR1 SQVTM and CDR2 ANQGSEA come from the germline V gene. The CDR3 spans 13 residues. V shed 3 bases and J shed 2 bases, with 9 bases lying between them. CDR3 nucleotide sequence: TGCAGCGTTGAGAAGGACAACACAGATACGCAGTATTTT. Its translation: CSVEKDNTDTQYF.

The genes are TRBV2 and TRBJ1-2; a weak D match, TRBD1 (6 bases). Germline-derived CDR1 and CDR2 are SNHLY and FYNNEI. The CDR3 loop spans 13 amino acids. V was trimmed by 8 bases and J by 3 bases, leaving 13 bases between them. The CDR3 DNA is TGTGCCAGCCGAGGGGGGGGTCACTATGGCTACACCTTC. Translating gives CASRGGGHYGYTF. Using reference TRBV2 and TRBJ1-2 for the parts outside the CDR3, the full variable domain is EPEVTQTPSHQVTQMGQEVILRCVPISNHLYFYWYRQILGQKVEFLVSFYNNEISEKSEIFDDQFSVERPDGSNFTLKIRSTKLEDSAMYFCASRGGGHYGYTFGSGTRLTVV.

The gene calls are TRBV28 and TRBJ1-1, with D uncertain. The CDR3 has 12 amino acids. Looked up from germline, CDR1 is MDHEN and CDR2 is SYDVKM. With 5 bases removed from V and 2 bases from J, the gap between germline ends came to 6 bases. The CDR3 DNA follows: TGTGCCAGCAGTGTCCCTAACACTGAAGCTTTCTTT. Translating gives CASSVPNTEAFF.

This chain links TRBV20-1 with TRBJ2-7, with D possibly TRBD2 on 5 matching bases. CDR1 DFQATT and CDR2 SNEGSKA come from the germline V gene (reference sequence). CDR3 size: 13 residues. Trimming removed 3 bases from V and 4 bases from J, with 13 bases in between. The DNA for the CDR3 is TGCAGTGCTAGTGGATCCGGGATGTACGAGCAGTACTTC. It is translated as CSASGSGMYEQYF.

The chain couples TRBV5-1 to TRBJ2-1, with 7 bases fitting TRBD1. The CDR3 runs to 16 residues. The V gene's germline CDR1 is SGHRS and CDR2 YFSETQ. V lost 6 bases to trimming and J lost 1 base; unmatched junction nucleotides: 10. The CDR3 here is CASTLDRVSSYNEQFF. DNA of the CDR3: TGCGCCAGCACCCTAGACAGGGTATCGTCCTACAATGAGCAGTTCTTC.

The rearrangement joins TRBV7-3 to TRBJ2-1; a possible D gene is TRBD1 (6 bases). CDR1 is SGHTA, CDR2 FQGTGA, per germline. Trimming stripped 0 bases from V and 3 bases from J, with 9 bases between. The CDR3 sequence is 15 residues long. The CDR3 protein is CASSLTGTSYNEQFF. CDR3 bases: TGTGCCAGCAGCTTAACCGGGACAAGCTACAATGAGCAGTTCTTC. The variable domain in full, completed from reference TRBV7-3 and TRBJ2-1, reads GAGVSQTPSNKVTEKGKYVELRCDPISGHTALYWYRQSLGQGPEFLIYFQGTGAADDSGLPNDRFFAVRPEGSVSTLKIQRTERGDSAVYLCASSLTGTSYNEQFFGPGTRLTVL.

V gene TRBV24-1 combines with J gene TRBJ2-3; D unclear. This CDR3 spans 14 amino acids. CDR1 is KGHDR, CDR2 SFDVKD, per germline. V was clipped by 6 bases and J by 0 bases, with 9 bases between them. This CDR3 reads CATSRTASTDTQYF. For the CDR3, the DNA is TGTGCCACCAGTCGAACAGCTAGCACAGATACGCAGTATTTT.

V usage is TRBV28 and J usage is TRBJ2-5, with D unclear. This CDR3 is 13 amino acids long. Germline V gives CDR1 MDHEN, CDR2 SYDVKM. Deletions cut 2 bases from V and 4 bases from J, with 8 bases between. DNA of the CDR3: TGTGCCAGCAGTTTAGCAGGTACAGAGACCCAGTACTTC. The encoded protein is CASSLAGTETQYF.

This clone has just one count. J is TRBJ1-1 and V is TRBV28; 8 positions match TRBD1. CDR1 and CDR2 from the germline V gene are MDHEN and SYDVKM. The CDR3 has 11 amino acids. V lost 7 bases and J lost 7; bases outside the gene matches: 2. The chain's CDR3 is CASNDRGEAFF. CDR3 DNA sequence: TGTGCCAGCAACGACAGGGGTGAAGCTTTCTTT. Together with reference TRBV28 and TRBJ1-1, the CDR3 gives the full variable domain: DVKVTQSSRYLVKRTGEKVFLECVQDMDHENMFWYRQDPGLGLRLIYFSYDVKMKEKGDIPEGYSVSREKKERFSLILESASTNQTSMYLCASNDRGEAFFGQGTRLTVV.

For this clone: Other DNA sequences from this sample encode an identical CDR3 as well. The chain is built from TRBV29-1 and TRBJ2-7, with TRBD2 identical over 12 bases. CDR1 and CDR2 (germline): SQVTM, ANQGSEA. The CDR3 sequence is 14 residues long. Trimming removed 6 bases from V and 0 bases from J; junction bases left unmatched: 3. In DNA form, the CDR3 reads TGCAGCGTGGGGACTAGCGGGCGCTCCTACGAGCAGTACTTC. Translated, it gives CSVGTSGRSYEQYF.

This clone was seen a handful of times. The chain has TRBV28 and TRBJ1-3, with no clear D. The CDR3 covers 17 residues. The V end lost 4 bases, the J end lost 1 base, and 17 bases lay between the germline ends. Looked up from germline, CDR1 is MDHEN and CDR2 is SYDVKM. For the CDR3, the DNA is TGTGCCAGCAGTTCCGTTGCCAGCCGCGGTTCTGGAAACACCATATATTTT. It specifies CASSSVASRGSGNTIYF. Complete variable domain (other parts from reference TRBV28 and TRBJ1-3): DVKVTQSSRYLVKRTGEKVFLECVQDMDHENMFWYRQDPGLGLRLIYFSYDVKMKEKGDIPEGYSVSREKKERFSLILESASTNQTSMYLCASSSVASRGSGNTIYFGEGSWLTVV.

V usage is TRBV5-1 and J usage is TRBJ1-1; TRBD1 agrees at 7 bases. CDR1 is SGHRS, CDR2 YFSETQ, per germline. The CDR3 loop spans 14 amino acids. With V trimmed by 6 bases and J by 4 bases, 9 bases remained unmatched. The CDR3, as DNA: TGCGCCAGCACCCAGACAGGGACCGGCACTGAAGCTTTCTTT. Translated, it gives CASTQTGTGTEAFF.